This T cell receptor (beta chain) was observed in a study of Graves' ophthalmopathy and Graves' hyperthyroidism. This clonotype was observed at least ten times. For repertoire sequencing, the TCR beta CDR3 regions were amplified from RNA transcripts. First-round RT-PCR relied on HTBI primers, and a second-round multiplex PCR came next. In TCRdb, the multiplex PCR reads were re-called with MiXCR into one record per CDR3 protein. The table shows under 350,000 distinct CDR3 sequences, with roughly a sixth occurring only once. Trimming removed 7 bases from V and 7 bases from J, with 19 bases in between. The CDR3 extends over 13 amino acids. Germline CDR1 and CDR2: SQVTM and ANQGSEA.

This TCR was sampled from an adult man with Graves' ophthalmopathy. V usage is TRBV29-1 and J usage is TRBJ1-1; TRBD1 is a possible D gene (6 bases). Sequencing input: peripheral blood. CDR3 in amino acids: CSATSDSPIEAFF. Written as DNA, the CDR3 is TGCAGCGCCACCTCGGACAGCCCCATTGAAGCTTTCTTT. The complete variable domain, with remaining parts taken from reference TRBV29-1 and TRBJ1-1, reads SAVISQKPSRDICQRGTSLTIQCQVDSQVTMMFWYRQQPGQSLTLIATANQGSEATYESGFVIDKFPISRPNLTFSTLTVSNMSPEDSSIYLCSATSDSPIEAFFGQGTRLTVV.